These T cell receptor beta chains were read from a single sample in a study of OX40 agonist ivuxolimab in advanced cancers. Here immunoSEQ multiplex PCR was the method, and the copy in TCRdb shows in-frame clones only, minus some. The data contain 30,000 to 45,000 clones, roughly 77% of them singletons. This material consisted of CD4+ or CD8+ T cells sorted from blood, taken in a trial of the OX40 agonist ivuxolimab. These TCRs come from an adult with an advanced solid tumor such as melanoma, head and neck, liver or kidney cancer. CDR3s include the opening cysteine and the closing phenylalanine or tryptophan. D genes are given only for firm matches. Expanded clones are given a class, and other clones once, few, many or no size at all.

J gene,D gene,V gene,clone size,CDR3 DNA,CDR3 protein
TRBJ1-4,TRBD1,TRBV10-3,NA,TGTGCCATCAGTGAGGGACAGGGGATTGAAAAACTGTTTTTT,CAISEGQGIEKLFF
TRBJ2-2,NA,TRBV7-3,NA,TGTGCCAGCAGCTTATTCAGGCGGGAAAACACCGGGGAGCTGTTTTTT,CASSLFRRENTGELFF
TRBJ2-7,NA,TRBV6-1,NA,TGTGCCAGCAGCTCACAGGGTCTAGGGACCTACGAGCAGTACTTC,CASSSQGLGTYEQYF
TRBJ2-7,NA,TRBV6-4,NA,TGTGCCAGCAGTGACCCCGAGGGGCGGGCCTACGAGCAGTACTTC,CASSDPEGRAYEQYF
TRBJ2-3,TRBD1,TRBV18,once,TGTGCCAGCTCACGGAACCGGGACAGGGGCACAGATACGCAGTATTTT,CASSRNRDRGTDTQYF
TRBJ1-1,NA,TRBV30,NA,TGTGCCTGGGAGCCCGGACAAATGGGCACTGAAGCTTTCTTT,CAWEPGQMGTEAFF
TRBJ2-6,NA,TRBV27,NA,TGTGCCAGCAGCCGCAACTCTGGGGCCAACGTCCTGACTTTC,CASSRNSGANVLTF
TRBJ2-1,TRBD2,TRBV2,NA,TGTGCCAGCAGTCTGGGCGGGAGGGTTCCAGGGTACAATGAGCAGTTCTTC,CASSLGGRVPGYNEQFF
TRBJ1-2,NA,TRBV27,NA,TGTGCCAGCAGTTCCGGGGCATTCAACTATGGCTACACCTTC,CASSSGAFNYGYTF
TRBJ2-3,NA,TRBV29-1,NA,TGCACAGGGCAAAGCACAGATACGCAGTATTTT,CTGQSTDTQYF
TRBJ2-4,NA,TRBV7-9,NA,TGTGCCAGCAGCCGTTCTGGCATAGCCAAAAACATTCAGTACTTC,CASSRSGIAKNIQYF
TRBJ2-5,NA,TRBV7-8,NA,TGTGCCAGCAGCTTACTGGAGACCCAGTACTTC,CASSLLETQYF
TRBJ2-7,NA,TRBV25-1,few,TGTGCCAGCAGTGAATCCCAAAGACACAACTACGAGCAGTACTTC,CASSESQRHNYEQYF
TRBJ1-4,NA,TRBV7-8,NA,TGTGCCAGCAGGACAGTTAATAATGAAAAACTGTTTTTT,CASRTVNNEKLFF
TRBJ2-5,NA,TRBV18,NA,TGTGCCAGCTCACCACCGTGGGGGTTGGAGGAGACCCAGTACTTC,CASSPPWGLEETQYF
TRBJ1-3,NA,TRBV4-2,NA,TGTGCCAGCAGCCAAGAACTGACGAACTGGAACACCATATATTTT,CASSQELTNWNTIYF
TRBJ1-6,NA,TRBV2,NA,TGTGCCAGCAGTGAAGTTCCTGGCCAAAATTCACCCCTCCACTTT,CASSEVPGQNSPLHF
TRBJ1-1,NA,TRBV28,NA,TGTGCCAGCAGTTTGGATGGCCTAAAGGCTTTCTTT,CASSLDGLKAFF
TRBJ1-4,NA,TRBV5-5,NA,TGTGCCAGCAGCTTATCAACACTCAGGACAGCCGTTGAAAAACTGTTTTTT,CASSLSTLRTAVEKLFF
TRBJ2-1,TRBD1,TRBV28,NA,TGTGCCAGCAGTTTAGGAGGCAGGGGGCCCTACAATGAGCAGTTCTTC,CASSLGGRGPYNEQFF
TRBJ2-1,TRBD1,TRBV9,NA,TGTGCCAGCAGCATAAGGGACAGGGGTTCCTACAATGAGCAGTTCTTC,CASSIRDRGSYNEQFF
TRBJ2-7,NA,TRBV7-2,NA,TGTGCCAGCAGCTTAGGGGGGCGCCGAAACGAGCAGTACTTC,CASSLGGRRNEQYF
TRBJ1-5,NA,TRBV2,NA,TGTGCCAGCAGCCAGGACAGAGCTAATCAGCCCCAGCATTTT,CASSQDRANQPQHF
TRBJ2-1,NA,TRBV7-3,NA,TGTGCCAGCAGCTTAGGGCGTACTAGTACCAATGAGCAGTTCTTC,CASSLGRTSTNEQFF
TRBJ1-1,NA,TRBV2,NA,TGTGCCAGCAGTTCGGACAGTCACACTGAAGCTTTCTTT,CASSSDSHTEAFF
TRBJ1-4,NA,TRBV30,once,TGTGCCGGTCGCCAGCTGGCAACTAATGAAAAACTGTTTTTT,CAGRQLATNEKLFF
TRBJ2-7,NA,TRBV30,NA,TGTGCCTGGAGTGTCGGGGGATCTTTATCGGGTGCGGTGCAGTACTTC,CAWSVGGSLSGAVQYF
TRBJ1-3,NA,TRBV7-3,NA,TGTGCCAGCAGCTTAAGGGCGGACTCTGGAAACACCATATATTTT,CASSLRADSGNTIYF
TRBJ2-1,NA,TRBV9,NA,TGTGCCAGCAGCGTAGGAGGGGCTATTTGGAATGAGCAGTTCTTC,CASSVGGAIWNEQFF
TRBJ2-1,NA,TRBV5-1,NA,TGCGCCAGCAGCCCCCTCCTAGGGGGAATCAATGAGCAGTTCTTC,CASSPLLGGINEQFF
TRBJ2-5,NA,TRBV30,NA,TGTGCCTGGAGTAAAACAGGGAGGGAGACCCAGTACTTC,CAWSKTGRETQYF
TRBJ1-6,NA,TRBV11-2,NA,TGTGCCAGCAGCGCATACAGGAGCTCCTATAATTCACCCCTCCACTTT,CASSAYRSSYNSPLHF
TRBJ1-2,TRBD1,TRBV28,NA,TGTGCCAGCAGTTTAAGCACAGGGGGCAACTATGGCTACACCTTC,CASSLSTGGNYGYTF
TRBJ2-7,NA,TRBV18,NA,TGTGCCAGCTCACCACTGGGACCCCAAAGCTCCTACGAGCAGTACTTC,CASSPLGPQSSYEQYF
TRBJ2-5,NA,TRBV6-1,NA,TGTGCCAGCAGTAGAGGGGGGGGCAGGGAAGAGACCCAGTACTTC,CASSRGGGREETQYF
TRBJ2-7,NA,TRBV15,NA,TGTGCCACCAGCAGAGATGTCAGTTATGGCGAGCAGTACTTC,CATSRDVSYGEQYF
TRBJ2-1,NA,TRBV4-1,few,TGCGCCAGCAGCCAAGCCCAGGGTAGTACTGAGCAGTTCTTC,CASSQAQGSTEQFF
TRBJ2-7,NA,TRBV5-1,NA,TGCGCCAGCAGAAGCGGGCAGGGGAACTACGAGCAGTACTTC,CASRSGQGNYEQYF
TRBJ1-2,NA,TRBV7-9,few,TGTGCCAGCAGCTCCCTGCGGGGAGGGGTGAGCTATGGCTACACCTTC,CASSSLRGGVSYGYTF
TRBJ1-6,NA,TRBV28,NA,TGTGCCAGCAGGGCCGCCGGGTCCTATATTTCCCTCCACTTT,CASRAAGSYISLHF
TRBJ2-7,TRBD1,TRBV5-6,NA,TGTGCCAGCAGCTTGGGGACAGGCAACTCCTACGAGCAGTACTTC,CASSLGTGNSYEQYF
TRBJ2-1,TRBD1,TRBV5-4,once,TGTGCCAGCAGCGCGACAGGGGTCTTGGGGAATGAGCAGTTCTTC,CASSATGVLGNEQFF
TRBJ2-2,NA,TRBV5-1,NA,TGCGCCAGCAGCTTGGATCCATTGAACACCGGGGAGCTGTTTTTT,CASSLDPLNTGELFF
TRBJ1-2,NA,TRBV7-9,NA,TGTGCCAGCAGCTACTCCCCGACAGACTACTATGGCTACACCTTC,CASSYSPTDYYGYTF
TRBJ1-1,NA,TRBV5-8,NA,TGTGCCAGCAACCTCATCGGGGGGACAAGTGAAGCTTTCTTT,CASNLIGGTSEAFF
TRBJ1-1,TRBD1,TRBV6-1,NA,TGTGCCAGCAGGCCCACAGGGGGCGGAACTGAAGCTTTCTTT,CASRPTGGGTEAFF
TRBJ2-1,TRBD2,TRBV27,NA,TGTGCCAGCAGTCCCGGGACTAGCGGGAGATTAGAGCAGTTCTTC,CASSPGTSGRLEQFF
TRBJ2-7,TRBD2,TRBV7-9,NA,TGTGCCAGCAGCTACCGCGGGGGTTACTCCTACGAGCAGTACTTC,CASSYRGGYSYEQYF
TRBJ2-7,NA,TRBV6-1,NA,TGTGCCAGCAGTGAAGCGGGCTACGAGCAGTACTTC,CASSEAGYEQYF
TRBJ2-5,TRBD2,TRBV5-1,NA,TGCGCCAGCTCGGGGGAGGGAGGCCCCCAAGAGACCCAGTACTTC,CASSGEGGPQETQYF
TRBJ2-1,NA,TRBV20-1,NA,TGCAGTGCTAGGCCCTACAATGAGCAGTTCTTC,CSARPYNEQFF
TRBJ1-1,NA,TRBV13,NA,TGTGCCAGCAGCCCTCGGTCAGGGGTAACCGGTGCTTTCTTT,CASSPRSGVTGAFF
TRBJ1-6,NA,TRBV2,NA,TGTGCCAACCGACAGCTAAATTCACCCCTCCACTTT,CANRQLNSPLHF
TRBJ1-2,TRBD1,TRBV12-5,NA,TGTGCTAGTGGTTCACCGGGACAGGGAAACTATGGCTACACCTTC,CASGSPGQGNYGYTF